These 22 T cell receptor beta chains share one sample of origin, sequenced in a study of blood T cell repertoires in COVID-19. Measured with immunoSEQ multiplex PCR; TCRdb has only the in-frame clones, and not every one. This sample yields under 250,000 clones, of which around 81% are seen a single time; just under 6.5% belongs to the top ten. Sequencing was carried out using peripheral blood. The source is a woman between 55 and 75 years old with active or convalescent COVID-19.

V usage is TRBV9 and J usage is TRBJ2-5; TRBD2 aligns across 14 bases. This CDR3 comprises 17 residues. Germline V gives CDR1 SGDLS, CDR2 YYNGEE. The ends lost 3 bases at V and 2 bases at J; junction bases unmatched: 6. CDR3 loop: CASSGLAGGLIQETQYF. CDR3 sequence (DNA): TGTGCCAGCAGCGGACTAGCGGGGGGGCTTATACAAGAGACCCAGTACTTC.

The chain couples TRBV19 to TRBJ1-2; 7 nucleotides match TRBD1. From germline, CDR1 is LNHDA and CDR2 SQIVND (reference sequence). J was trimmed by 2 bases and V by 4 bases; bases with no gene match: 7. The CDR3 sequence is 15 residues long. CDR3 DNA: TGTGCCAGTAGTACCCAAGACAGGGAGAACTATGGCTACACCTTC. Protein product: CASSTQDRENYGYTF.

The rearrangement uses TRBV11-3 and TRBJ2-1, with 9 positions matching TRBD1. Germline-derived CDR1 and CDR2 are SGHNT and YENEEA. The CDR3 has 16 amino acids. Trimming took 4 bases from V and 7 from J; bases not matched to a gene: 11. For the CDR3, the DNA is TGTGCCAGCAGCTCCCGGGGACAGGGCCCAGGGAATGAGCAGTTCTTC. This sequence encodes CASSSRGQGPGNEQFF.

The chain has TRBV12-3 or TRBV12-4 and TRBJ2-1; the D gene is possibly TRBD1 (6 bases). The V end lost 1 base, the J end lost 10 bases, and 11 bases lay between the germline ends. The CDR3 totals 13 residues. The CDR3 sequence is CASSLEGVGEQFF. In DNA, the CDR3 is TGTGCCAGCAGTTTAGAGGGGGTTGGGGAGCAGTTCTTC.

The rearrangement uses TRBV5-1 and TRBJ1-4, with 9 bases aligning to TRBD1. V was clipped by 4 bases and J by 5 bases; unmatched bases: 9. The CDR3 is made up of 16 amino acids. Per the germline V gene, CDR1 is SGHRS and CDR2 is YFSETQ. The CDR3 DNA reads as TGCGCCAGCAGCAGTATGCCGGGACAGGGAAATGAAAAACTGTTTTTT. Protein product: CASSSMPGQGNEKLFF.

The rearrangement links TRBV30 to TRBJ1-2; no definite D call. V was clipped by 2 bases and J by 4 bases, with 14 bases between them. The length of the CDR3 is 14 residues. In germline, CDR1 is GTSNPN, CDR2 SVGIG (reference sequence). CDR3 protein: CAWSREGHGYGYTF. CDR3 coding DNA: TGTGCCTGGAGTCGAGAGGGCCACGGCTATGGCTACACCTTC.

The rearrangement uses TRBV7-2 and TRBJ1-3, with D perhaps TRBD1 (5 bases). With 5 bases removed from V and 4 bases from J, the gap between germline ends came to 12 bases. There are 14 residues in the CDR3. Per the germline V gene, CDR1 is SGHTA and CDR2 is FQGNSA. CDR3 DNA sequence: TGTGCCAGCAGCGTCGGGGGGATGGGAAACACCATATATTTT. The encoded protein is CASSVGGMGNTIYF.

In this sample, this clone turned up once. The chain is built from TRBV28 and TRBJ2-5, with 8 bases fitting TRBD1. The trim removed 2 bases at V and 2 bases at J, leaving 4 bases unmatched. Germline CDR1 is MDHEN and CDR2 is SYDVKM. CDR3 length: 15 amino acids. CDR3: CASSLVNRGQETQYF. The CDR3 DNA sequence: TGTGCCAGCAGTTTAGTGAACAGGGGGCAAGAGACCCAGTACTTC.

This sequence joins TRBV13 and TRBJ2-1, with TRBD2 identical over 10 bases. Trimming took 5 bases from V and 2 from J; bases not matched to a gene: 3. This CDR3 is 15 amino acids long. Germline V gene sequence: CDR1 PRHDT, CDR2 FYEKMQ (reference sequence). The CDR3 reads CASSTGTSAYNEQFF. Here the CDR3 DNA reads TGTGCCAGCAGCACCGGGACTAGCGCCTACAATGAGCAGTTCTTC.

V is TRBV5-6 and J is TRBJ1-4; TRBD1 agrees at 8 bases. The CDR3 is 18 amino acids. The V segment lost 2 bases and the J segment 0 bases; nucleotides outside the gene matches: 9. Germline-derived CDR1 and CDR2 are SGHDT and YYEEEE. The CDR3 protein is CASSFRAGGNPTNEKLFF. As DNA, the CDR3 is TGTGCCAGCAGCTTTAGGGCAGGGGGCAATCCAACTAATGAAAAACTGTTTTTT.

The rearrangement links TRBV3-1 (or the pseudogene TRBV3-2) to TRBJ1-4, with D uncertain. Germline V gene data show CDR1 as LGHDT and CDR2 as YNNKEL (reference sequence). The CDR3 contains 15 residues. Trimming pared 3 bases from V and 2 bases from J, leaving 10 bases between. The CDR3 bases are TGTGCCAGCAGCCAGATGCGGCAGACTAATGAAAAACTGTTTTTT. Protein product: CASSQMRQTNEKLFF.

The V call is TRBV7-4, the J call TRBJ2-7, with D uncertain. This CDR3 is 17 amino acids long. Trimming removed 4 bases at V and 0 bases at J, with 19 bases between. The germline V gene has CDR1 SGHVT and CDR2 SQSDAQ. CDR3 region: CASSSRLRIPASYEQYF. The CDR3, as DNA: TGTGCCAGCAGCTCCCGACTGCGGATACCTGCCTCCTACGAGCAGTACTTC.

The rearrangement links TRBV4-1 to TRBJ2-1; 9 bases are a match to TRBD1. CDR1 and CDR2 (germline): MGHRA, YSYEKL. The CDR3 contains 17 residues. The J segment lost 5 bases and the V segment lost 3 bases, leaving 11 bases of the junction unmatched. DNA for the CDR3: TGCGCCAGCAGCCACCTAGGGAGGGGACAGGGCCACAATGAGCAGTTCTTC. This translates into CASSHLGRGQGHNEQFF.

V and J are TRBV7-9 and TRBJ1-1, with 11 bases aligning to TRBD1. CDR3 size: 14 residues. Germline lookup yields CDR1 SEHNR and CDR2 FQNEAQ (reference sequence). Trimming cost V 3 bases and J 8 bases; bases outside gene matches: 5. For the CDR3, the DNA is TGTGCCAGCAGCTTGGACAGGGGGCGCGGGGAAGCTTTCTTT. Protein product: CASSLDRGRGEAFF.

The V and J genes are TRBV23-1 and TRBJ1-1; no clear D. TRBV23-1 falls under the ORF class, with uncertain function. V lost 9 bases and J lost 8, with 7 bases in between. This CDR3 has 9 amino acids. Written as DNA, the CDR3 is TGCGCCAGGCCACACGAAGCTTTCTTT. Amino acid sequence: CARPHEAFF.

J is TRBJ1-6 and V is TRBV2; tentatively, D is TRBD1 (5 bases). Trimming removed 8 bases from V and 10 bases from J, with 15 bases in between. CDR3 size: 13 residues. Germline CDR1 is SNHLY and CDR2 is FYNNEI. CDR3 amino acids: CASRSGGGSPLHF. The DNA for the CDR3 is TGTGCCAGCCGGAGTGGGGGAGGATCACCCCTCCACTTT.

V is TRBV30 and J is TRBJ2-2, with 9 bases identical to TRBD1. CDR1 and CDR2 (germline): GTSNPN, SVGIG (reference sequence). The CDR3 has 14 amino acids. After removal of 6 bases from V and 4 bases from J, the junction contained 6 bases not matched to a gene. As DNA, the CDR3 is TGTGCCTGTCCGCGGACAGGGGTCACCGGGGAGCTGTTTTTT. Its protein is CACPRTGVTGELFF.

The chain joins TRBV7-9 to TRBJ2-2; D is perhaps TRBD1 (5 bases). CDR3 size: 13 residues. Trimming pared 5 bases from V and 8 bases from J, leaving 12 bases between. Germline CDR1 SEHNR, CDR2 FQNEAQ (reference sequence). The CDR3 DNA is TGTGCCAGCAGCCGGTCAGGGTCGGGGGAGCTGTTTTTT. It specifies CASSRSGSGELFF.

A single count supports this clone. An end of the junction differs from the germline gene, which may be a read error. The rearrangement joins TRBV6-1 to TRBJ1-1, with TRBD1 matching over 7 bases. The CDR3 is made up of 13 amino acids. Germline V CDR1 and CDR2: MNHNS, SASEGT. CDR3 protein: CASSQAGTVEAFF. CDR3 DNA sequence: TGTGCCAGCAGTCAAGCCGGGACAGTCGAAGCTTTCTTT.

The CDR3 is CASSRGPRGTEAFF. CDR3 in DNA: TGTGCCAGCTCACGGGGCCCCCGAGGCACTGAAGCTTTCTTT. The rearrangement uses TRBV18 and TRBJ1-1, with D possibly matching TRBD1 (5 bases). Germline-derived CDR1 and CDR2 are KGHSH and LQKENI. V lost 4 bases to trimming and J lost 4 bases, with 13 bases between them. The CDR3 runs 14 residues.

The genes are TRBV19 and TRBJ2-7; 8 bases fit TRBD2. The germline V gene has CDR1 LNHDA and CDR2 SQIVND (reference sequence). The CDR3 is 15 amino acids. V shed 2 bases, J shed 6 bases, and the junction held 9 bases outside the gene matches. The CDR3 reads CASSILGGLASEQYF. The CDR3 nucleotides are TGTGCCAGTAGTATATTGGGTGGACTAGCTAGCGAGCAGTACTTC.

The V gene is TRBV3-1 (or the pseudogene TRBV3-2), the J gene TRBJ2-7; 7 bases line up with TRBD1. CDR3 length: 17 amino acids. J gave up 2 bases and V 3 bases, and 13 bases lay outside the gene matches. From germline, CDR1 is LGHDT and CDR2 YNNKEL (reference sequence). CDR3 in amino acids: CASSHLGGQGPAYEQYF. CDR3 in DNA: TGTGCCAGCAGCCACCTAGGGGGCCAGGGCCCCGCCTACGAGCAGTACTTC.